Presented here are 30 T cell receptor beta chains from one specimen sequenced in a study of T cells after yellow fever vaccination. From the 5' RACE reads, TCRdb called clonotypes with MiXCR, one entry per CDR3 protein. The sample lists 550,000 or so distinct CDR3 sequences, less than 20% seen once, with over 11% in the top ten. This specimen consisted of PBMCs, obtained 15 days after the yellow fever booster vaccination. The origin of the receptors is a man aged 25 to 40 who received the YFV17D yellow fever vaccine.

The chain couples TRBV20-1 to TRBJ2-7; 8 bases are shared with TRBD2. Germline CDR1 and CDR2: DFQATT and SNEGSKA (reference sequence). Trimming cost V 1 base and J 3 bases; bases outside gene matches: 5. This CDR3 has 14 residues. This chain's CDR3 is CSARAGLDYYEQYF. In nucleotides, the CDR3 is TGCAGTGCTAGAGCGGGACTAGACTACTACGAGCAGTACTTC.

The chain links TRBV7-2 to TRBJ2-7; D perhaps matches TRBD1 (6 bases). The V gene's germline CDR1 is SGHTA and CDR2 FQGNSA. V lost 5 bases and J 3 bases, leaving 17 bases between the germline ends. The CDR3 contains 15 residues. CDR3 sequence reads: CASSKGVTGDYEQYF. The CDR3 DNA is TGTGCCAGCAGCAAAGGGGTGACAGGTGACTACGAGCAGTACTTC. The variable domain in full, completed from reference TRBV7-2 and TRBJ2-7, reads GAGVSQSPSNKVTEKGKDVELRCDPISGHTALYWYRQSLGQGLEFLIYFQGNSAPDKSGLPSDRFSAERTGGSVSTLTIQRTQQEDSAVYLCASSKGVTGDYEQYFGPGTRLTVT.

DNA for the CDR3: TGTGCCACCTCGGGGGCTAGCGGATACAATGAGCAGTTCTTC. Its translation is CATSGASGYNEQFF. The chain employs TRBV24-1 and TRBJ2-1; a possible D gene is TRBD2 (7 bases). V was trimmed by 9 bases and J by 4 bases, leaving 15 bases between them. The germline V gene encodes CDR1 KGHDR and CDR2 SFDVKD. CDR3 length: 14 amino acids.

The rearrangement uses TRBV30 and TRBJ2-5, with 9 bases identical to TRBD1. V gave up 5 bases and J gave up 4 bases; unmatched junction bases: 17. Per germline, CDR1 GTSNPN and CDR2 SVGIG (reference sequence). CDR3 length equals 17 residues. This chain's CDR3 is CAWCLGDRVPRRETQYF. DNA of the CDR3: TGTGCCTGGTGTCTGGGGGACAGGGTGCCCCGTAGAGAGACCCAGTACTTC.

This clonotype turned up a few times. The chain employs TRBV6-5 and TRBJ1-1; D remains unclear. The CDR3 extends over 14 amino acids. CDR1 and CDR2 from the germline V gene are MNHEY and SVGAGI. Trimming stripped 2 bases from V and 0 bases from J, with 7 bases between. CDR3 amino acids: CASSYRSMNTEAFF. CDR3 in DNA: TGTGCCAGCAGTTACAGGAGCATGAACACTGAAGCTTTCTTT.

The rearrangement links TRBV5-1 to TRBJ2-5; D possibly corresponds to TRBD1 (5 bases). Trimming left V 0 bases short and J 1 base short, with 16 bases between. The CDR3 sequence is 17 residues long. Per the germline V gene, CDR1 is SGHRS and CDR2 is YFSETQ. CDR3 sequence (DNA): TGCGCCAGCAGCTTGGCCCCTTCAGGGATCCGCCAAGAGACCCAGTACTTC. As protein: CASSLAPSGIRQETQYF.

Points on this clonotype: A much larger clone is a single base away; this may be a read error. CDR3 coding DNA: TGTGCCAGCAGCATAGCGAACACCGGGGAGCTGTTTTTT. Protein: CASSIANTGELFF. The rearrangement joins TRBV7-7 to TRBJ2-2; D remains ambiguous. Germline V gene sequence: CDR1 SSHAT, CDR2 FNYEAQ (reference sequence). The CDR3 extends over 13 amino acids.

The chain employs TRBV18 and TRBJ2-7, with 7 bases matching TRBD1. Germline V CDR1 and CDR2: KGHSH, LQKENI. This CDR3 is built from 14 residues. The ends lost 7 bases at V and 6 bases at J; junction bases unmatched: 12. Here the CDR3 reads CASYREGAMGEQYF. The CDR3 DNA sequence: TGTGCCAGCTATCGCGAGGGGGCGATGGGCGAGCAGTACTTC.

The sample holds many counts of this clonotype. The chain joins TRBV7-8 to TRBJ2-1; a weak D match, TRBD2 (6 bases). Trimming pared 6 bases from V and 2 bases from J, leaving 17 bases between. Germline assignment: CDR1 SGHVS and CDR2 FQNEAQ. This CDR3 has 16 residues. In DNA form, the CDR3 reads TGTGCCAGCAGTTCCTCTCCGGGGGTGGCCTACAATGAGCAGTTCTTC. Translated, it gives CASSSSPGVAYNEQFF.

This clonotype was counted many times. CDR3 in DNA: TGTGCCAGCAGCTTTACCCTAGGGAGGGGAGAGACCCAGTACTTC. Translated, it gives CASSFTLGRGETQYF. The chain couples TRBV7-6 to TRBJ2-5; 7 bases are a match to TRBD2. J lost 4 bases, V lost 3 bases, and 8 bases had no gene match. Germline lookup yields CDR1 SGHVS and CDR2 FNYEAQ. The CDR3 runs to 15 residues.

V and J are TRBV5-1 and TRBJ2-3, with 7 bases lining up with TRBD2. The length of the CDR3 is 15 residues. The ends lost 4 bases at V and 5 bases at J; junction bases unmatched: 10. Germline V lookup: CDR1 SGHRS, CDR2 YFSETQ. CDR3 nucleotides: TGCGCCAGCAGCCATGACGGGAGGTCGAGAGATACGCAGTATTTT. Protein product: CASSHDGRSRDTQYF.

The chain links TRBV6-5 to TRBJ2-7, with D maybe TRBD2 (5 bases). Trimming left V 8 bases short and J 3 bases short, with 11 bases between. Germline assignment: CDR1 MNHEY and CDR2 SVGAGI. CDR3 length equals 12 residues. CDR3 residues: CASRGGHYEQYF. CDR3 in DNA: TGTGCCAGCCGAGGAGGTCACTACGAGCAGTACTTC.

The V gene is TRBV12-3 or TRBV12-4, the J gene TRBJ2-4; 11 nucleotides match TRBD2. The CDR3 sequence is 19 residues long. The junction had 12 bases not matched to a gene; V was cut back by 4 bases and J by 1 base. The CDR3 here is CASSYRLSGRDGAKNIQYF. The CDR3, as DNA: TGTGCCAGCAGTTACCGCCTTAGCGGGAGGGATGGTGCCAAAAACATTCAGTACTTC.

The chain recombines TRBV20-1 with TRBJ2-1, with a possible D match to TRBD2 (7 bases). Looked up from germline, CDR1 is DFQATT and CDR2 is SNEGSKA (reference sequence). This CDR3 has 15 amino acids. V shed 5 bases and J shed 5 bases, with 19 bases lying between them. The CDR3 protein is CSALSGGSGDNEQFF. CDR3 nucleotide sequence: TGCAGTGCTCTATCGGGGGGCTCGGGGGACAATGAGCAGTTCTTC.

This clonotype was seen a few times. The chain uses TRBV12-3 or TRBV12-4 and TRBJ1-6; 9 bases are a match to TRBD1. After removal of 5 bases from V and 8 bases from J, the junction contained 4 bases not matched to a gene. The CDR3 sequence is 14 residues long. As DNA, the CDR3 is TGTGCCAGCAGTGAGGACAGGGGATATTCACCCCTCCACTTT. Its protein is CASSEDRGYSPLHF.

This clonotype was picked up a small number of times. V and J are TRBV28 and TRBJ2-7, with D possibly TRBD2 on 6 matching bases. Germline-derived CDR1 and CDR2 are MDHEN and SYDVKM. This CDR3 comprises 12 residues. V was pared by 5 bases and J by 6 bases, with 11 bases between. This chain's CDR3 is CASSIPGGEQYF. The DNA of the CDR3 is TGTGCCAGCAGTATTCCCGGGGGCGAGCAGTACTTC.

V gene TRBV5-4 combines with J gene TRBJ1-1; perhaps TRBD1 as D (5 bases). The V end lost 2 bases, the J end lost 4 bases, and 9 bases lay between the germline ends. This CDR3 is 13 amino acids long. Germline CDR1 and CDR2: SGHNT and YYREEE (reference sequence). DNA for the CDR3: TGTGCCAGCAGCTTCCAAAGGGGCACTGAAGCTTTCTTT. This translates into CASSFQRGTEAFF.

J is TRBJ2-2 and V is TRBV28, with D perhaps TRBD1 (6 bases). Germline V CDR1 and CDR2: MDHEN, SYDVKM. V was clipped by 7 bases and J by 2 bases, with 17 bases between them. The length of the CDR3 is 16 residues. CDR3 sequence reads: CASNSFLDRNTGELFF. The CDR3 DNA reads TGTGCCAGCAATTCTTTCCTGGACAGAAACACCGGGGAGCTGTTTTTT.

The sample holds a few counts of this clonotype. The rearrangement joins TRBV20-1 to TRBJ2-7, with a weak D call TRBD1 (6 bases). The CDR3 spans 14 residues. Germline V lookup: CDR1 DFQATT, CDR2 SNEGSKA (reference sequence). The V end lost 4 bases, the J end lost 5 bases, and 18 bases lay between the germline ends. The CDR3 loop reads CSAIGNRVSDEQYF. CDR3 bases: TGCAGTGCTATAGGGAACAGGGTTTCCGACGAGCAGTACTTC.

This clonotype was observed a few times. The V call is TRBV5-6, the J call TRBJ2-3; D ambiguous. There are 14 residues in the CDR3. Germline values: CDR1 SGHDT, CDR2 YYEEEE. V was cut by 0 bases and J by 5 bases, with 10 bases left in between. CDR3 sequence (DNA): TGTGCCAGCAGCTTGGTGGGTAGGGAAGATACGCAGTATTTT. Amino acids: CASSLVGREDTQYF.

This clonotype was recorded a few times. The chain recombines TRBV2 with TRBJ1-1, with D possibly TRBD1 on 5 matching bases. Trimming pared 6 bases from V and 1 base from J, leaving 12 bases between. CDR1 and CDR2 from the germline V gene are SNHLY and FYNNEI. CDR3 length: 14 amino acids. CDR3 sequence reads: CASRATEKNTEAFF. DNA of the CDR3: TGTGCCAGCAGAGCGACAGAAAAGAACACTGAAGCTTTCTTT.

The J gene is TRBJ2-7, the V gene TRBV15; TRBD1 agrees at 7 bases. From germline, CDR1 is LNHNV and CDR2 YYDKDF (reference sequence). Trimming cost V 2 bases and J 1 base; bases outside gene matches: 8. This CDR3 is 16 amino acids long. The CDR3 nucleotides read TGTGCCACCAGCAGATCCCGGGACAGTGTGTCCTACGAGCAGTACTTC. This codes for CATSRSRDSVSYEQYF.

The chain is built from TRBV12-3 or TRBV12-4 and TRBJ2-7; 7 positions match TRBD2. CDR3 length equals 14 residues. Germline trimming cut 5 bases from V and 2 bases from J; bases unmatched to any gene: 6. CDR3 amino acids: CASSLGDYTYEQYF. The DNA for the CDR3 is TGTGCCAGCAGTCTAGGGGACTACACCTACGAGCAGTACTTC.

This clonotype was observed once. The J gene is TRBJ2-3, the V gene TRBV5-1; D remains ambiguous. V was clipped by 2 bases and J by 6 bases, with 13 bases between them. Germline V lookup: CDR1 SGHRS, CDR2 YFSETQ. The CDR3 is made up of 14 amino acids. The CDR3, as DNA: TGCGCCAGCAGCTTTCTAGGGTCCGCGGATACGCAGTATTTT. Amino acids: CASSFLGSADTQYF.

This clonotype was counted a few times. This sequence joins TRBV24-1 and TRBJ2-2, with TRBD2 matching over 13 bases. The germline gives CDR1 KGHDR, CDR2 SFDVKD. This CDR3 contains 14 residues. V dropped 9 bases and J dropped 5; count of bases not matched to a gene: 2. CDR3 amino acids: CATRGLAGTGELFF. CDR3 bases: TGTGCCACCCGGGGACTAGCGGGAACCGGGGAGCTGTTTTTT.

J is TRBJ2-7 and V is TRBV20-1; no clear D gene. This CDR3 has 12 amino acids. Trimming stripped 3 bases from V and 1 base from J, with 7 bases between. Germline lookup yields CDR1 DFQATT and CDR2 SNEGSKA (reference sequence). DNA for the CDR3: TGCAGTGCTAGGGCGCAATCCTACGAGCAGTACTTC. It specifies CSARAQSYEQYF.

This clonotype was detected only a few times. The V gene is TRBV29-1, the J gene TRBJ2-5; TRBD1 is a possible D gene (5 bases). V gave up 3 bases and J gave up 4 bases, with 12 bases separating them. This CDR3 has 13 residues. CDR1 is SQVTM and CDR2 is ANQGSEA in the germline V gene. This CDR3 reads CSVEQGRLETQYF. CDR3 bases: TGCAGCGTTGAGCAGGGCCGGTTAGAGACCCAGTACTTC. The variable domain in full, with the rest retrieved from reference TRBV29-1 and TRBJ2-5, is SAVISQKPSRDICQRGTSLTIQCQVDSQVTMMFWYRQQPGQSLTLIATANQGSEATYESGFVIDKFPISRPNLTFSTLTVSNMSPEDSSIYLCSVEQGRLETQYFGPGTRLLVL.

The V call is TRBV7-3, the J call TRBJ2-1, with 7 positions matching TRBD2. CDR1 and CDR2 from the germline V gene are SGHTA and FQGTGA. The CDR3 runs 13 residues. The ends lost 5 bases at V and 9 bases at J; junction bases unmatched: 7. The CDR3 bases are TGTGCCAGCAGCCGCTCCTCGGGAGGTGAGCAGTTCTTC. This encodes CASSRSSGGEQFF.

CDR3 loop: CASSLARGSNTEAFF. In DNA form, the CDR3 reads TGTGCCAGCAGTTTGGCCCGCGGGTCGAACACTGAAGCTTTCTTT. The chain is built from TRBV27 and TRBJ1-1; D uncertain. Trimming cost V 3 bases and J 1 base, with 12 bases left between them. CDR3 length equals 15 residues. Germline CDR1 MNHEY, CDR2 SMNVEV (reference sequence).

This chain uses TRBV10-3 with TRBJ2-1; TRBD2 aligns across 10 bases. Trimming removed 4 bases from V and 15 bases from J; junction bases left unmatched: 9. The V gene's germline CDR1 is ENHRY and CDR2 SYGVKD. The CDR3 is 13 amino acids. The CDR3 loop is CAISAEVAGGWFF. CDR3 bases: TGTGCCATCAGTGCGGAAGTAGCGGGAGGTTGGTTCTTC.